This TCR beta chain was sequenced in a study of shared clonotypes between healthy human individuals. Here immunoSEQ multiplex PCR was the method, and the copy in TCRdb shows in-frame clones only, minus some. The sample lists hundreds of thousands of clones, 75% to 80% occurring once. CDR1 is MDHEN, CDR2 SYDVKM, per germline. Trimming took off 4 bases at V and 0 bases at J, with 7 bases between the two ends. The CDR3 covers 14 residues. Genomic DNA of unsorted samples came from roughly 90 million PBMCs. This chain joins TRBV28 and TRBJ2-1; D assignment may be TRBD1 or TRBD2 (5 bases each). Input material: PBMCs. This TCR was recovered from a woman aged 35 to 49 in good health. Some clones in this sample may be carry-over from other donors' samples. CDR3 sequence reads: CASSYGGSYNEQFF. The CDR3 bases are TGTGCCAGCAGTTATGGGGGCTCCTACAATGAGCAGTTCTTC.